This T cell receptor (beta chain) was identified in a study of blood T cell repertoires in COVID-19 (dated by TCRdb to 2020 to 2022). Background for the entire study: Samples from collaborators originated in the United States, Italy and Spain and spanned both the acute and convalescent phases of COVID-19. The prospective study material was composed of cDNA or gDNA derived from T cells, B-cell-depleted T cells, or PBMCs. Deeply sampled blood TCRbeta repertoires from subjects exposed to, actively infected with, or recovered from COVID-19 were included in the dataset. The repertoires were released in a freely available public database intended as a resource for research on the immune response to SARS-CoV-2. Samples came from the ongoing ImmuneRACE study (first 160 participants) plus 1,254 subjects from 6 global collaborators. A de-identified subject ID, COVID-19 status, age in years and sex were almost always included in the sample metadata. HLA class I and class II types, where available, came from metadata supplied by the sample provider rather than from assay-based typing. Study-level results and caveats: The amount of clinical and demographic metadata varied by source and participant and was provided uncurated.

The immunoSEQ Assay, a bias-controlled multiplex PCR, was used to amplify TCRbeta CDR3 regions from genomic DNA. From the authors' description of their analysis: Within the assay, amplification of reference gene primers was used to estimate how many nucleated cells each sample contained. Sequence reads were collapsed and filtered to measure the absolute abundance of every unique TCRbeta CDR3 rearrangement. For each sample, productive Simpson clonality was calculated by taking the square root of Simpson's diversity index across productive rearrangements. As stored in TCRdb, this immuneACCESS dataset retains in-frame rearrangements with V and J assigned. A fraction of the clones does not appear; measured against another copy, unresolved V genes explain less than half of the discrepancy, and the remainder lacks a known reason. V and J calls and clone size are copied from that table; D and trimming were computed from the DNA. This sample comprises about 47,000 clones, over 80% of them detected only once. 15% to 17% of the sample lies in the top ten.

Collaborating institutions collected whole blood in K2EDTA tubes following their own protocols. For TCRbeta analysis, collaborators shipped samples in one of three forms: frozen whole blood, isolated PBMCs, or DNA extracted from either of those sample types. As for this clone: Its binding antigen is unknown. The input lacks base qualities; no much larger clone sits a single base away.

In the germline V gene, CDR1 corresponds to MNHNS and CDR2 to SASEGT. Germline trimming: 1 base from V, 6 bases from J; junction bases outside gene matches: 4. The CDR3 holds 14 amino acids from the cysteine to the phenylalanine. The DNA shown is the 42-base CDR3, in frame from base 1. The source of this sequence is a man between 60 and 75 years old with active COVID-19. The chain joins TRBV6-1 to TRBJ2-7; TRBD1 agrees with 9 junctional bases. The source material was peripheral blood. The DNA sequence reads TGTGCCAGCAGTGAAGTCGTACAGGGGGCCGAGCAGTACTTC. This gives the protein CASSEVVQGAEQYF.